The rows below give T cell receptor beta chains drawn from one sample of a study of cytomegalovirus exposure and HLA in healthy donors. Using immunoSEQ multiplex PCR, the repertoire was profiled, and TCRdb retains in-frame clones only, with some absent. The table records over 45,000 clones, around 78% of them present only once. Specimen: PBMCs. The receptor set was obtained from a female donor in good health and CMV-seronegative. Each CDR3 is given without its conserved first and last residue. The order of the fields is V gene, J gene, CDR3 protein.

TRBV5-1	TRBJ2-5	ASSWDIQETQY
TRBV5-1	TRBJ1-4	ASSWRGENEKLF
TRBV6-6	TRBJ2-7	ASSRRTRDFSYEQY
TRBV2	TRBJ1-4	ASSDRGSNEKLF
TRBV7-9	TRBJ1-6	ASSPGGDRVSPLH
TRBV5-1	TRBJ2-2	ASSLEGSTGELF
TRBV18	TRBJ1-2	ASSRLGQGDYGYT
TRBV12-1	TRBJ1-2	ASSPMDCTNYGYT
TRBV11-3	TRBJ2-3	ASSTLSGGTQY
TRBV30	TRBJ2-2	AWSPRDFGGAGELF
TRBV20-1	TRBJ2-5	SAPHWGTQY
TRBV7-3	TRBJ1-2	ASSLQQVPTYGYT
TRBV5-1	TRBJ1-2	ASSLTSPLGYT
TRBV5-1	TRBJ2-5	ASSVAPSGGAQETQY
TRBV7-2	TRBJ2-2	ASSLARLAAGELF
TRBV7-9	TRBJ1-5	ASSWGGQVINQPQH
TRBV5-6	TRBJ2-7	ASSLTSGFPEQY
TRBV12-5	TRBJ2-7	ASGKGDLAQY
TRBV7-9	TRBJ1-5	ASSAWTGDPSNQPQH
TRBV4-2	TRBJ1-1	ASSQAYEHTEAF
TRBV27	TRBJ1-3	ATRPAGGNTIY
TRBV5-1	TRBJ1-2	ASSFGTLDYGYT
TRBV12-2	TRBJ2-3	ASRLVGGTSGGEDTQY
TRBV5-4	TRBJ2-1	ASSLDLYNEQF
TRBV6-5	TRBJ2-3	ASNAGWWADTQY
TRBV7-7	TRBJ2-5	ASSLAVTRGETQY
TRBV18	TRBJ2-5	ASSSTAGETQY
TRBV11-3	TRBJ2-1	ASSQTGAYNEQF
TRBV29-1	TRBJ2-7	SAQRDSYEQY
TRBV10-2	TRBJ1-2	ASQPMGQVYGYT
TRBV5-1	TRBJ2-7	ASSFDRLSQY
TRBV7-6	TRBJ2-5	ASSLVGASGGPRETQY
TRBV28	TRBJ1-1	ASSPLGGKSITEAF
TRBV7-9	TRBJ1-2	ASSLVAGSHGYT
TRBV25-1	TRBJ1-2	ASSESTTGGSYGYT
TRBV6-5	TRBJ2-2	ASSTLQGATGELF
TRBV7-2	TRBJ1-4	ASSWRGRLPNEKLF
TRBV6-5	TRBJ1-3	ASSFTASFSGNTIY
TRBV25-1	TRBJ1-4	ASSDGQGAYTNEKLF
TRBV4-2	TRBJ2-7	ASAGASGGYYEQY
TRBV11-3	TRBJ1-1	ASSSDSSNTEAF
TRBV7-2	TRBJ2-5	ASSLYSSGGPRGETQY
TRBV9	TRBJ1-1	ASSFDPTGNTEAF
TRBV2	TRBJ2-7	ASSEARSSSYEQY
TRBV14	TRBJ2-1	ASRQGTGAHEQF
TRBV19	TRBJ1-6	ASSIRNSPLH
TRBV5-4	TRBJ1-1	ASSRGQGAIGTEAF